The 16 T cell receptor beta chains below all came from one sample that was sequenced in a study of T cell responses to AZD1222 COVID-19 vaccine. Assay: immunoSEQ multiplex PCR; the TCRdb copy retains only in-frame clones and omits some. Altogether about 270,000 clones are present, about 94% being singletons, with the ten largest covering around 0.57%. This specimen was peripheral blood, taken 28 days after the second AZD1222 dose. The receptors here all came from an adult who received the AZD1222 COVID-19 vaccine.

The V call is TRBV5-6, the J call TRBJ2-5; D could derive from TRBD1 or TRBD2 (5 bases each). V was shortened by 4 bases and J by 1 base, with 11 bases between the two germline ends. The CDR3 runs 14 residues. Germline V lookup: CDR1 SGHDT, CDR2 YYEEEE. DNA for the CDR3: TGTGCCAGCAGCATCCCGGGGACCCAAGAGACCCAGTACTTC. It encodes CASSIPGTQETQYF.

The rearrangement uses TRBV19 and TRBJ1-6; TRBD1 matches 9 bases. This CDR3 has 14 amino acids. The ends lost 4 bases at V and 8 bases at J; junction bases unmatched: 3. In germline, CDR1 is LNHDA, CDR2 SQIVND (reference sequence). CDR3 residues: CASSRTGEDSPLHF. Here the CDR3 DNA reads TGTGCCAGTAGTAGGACAGGGGAGGATTCACCCCTCCACTTT.

The V call is TRBV9, the J call TRBJ1-3; 9 bases are a match to TRBD1. J was trimmed by 3 bases and V by 4 bases; bases with no gene match: 5. The CDR3 covers 15 residues. The germline CDR1 and CDR2 sequences are SGDLS and YYNGEE. CDR3 nucleotide sequence: TGTGCCAGCAGCAAACAGGGGGCGTTTGGAAACACCATATATTTT. Translating gives CASSKQGAFGNTIYF.

The chain combines TRBV28 with TRBJ2-1; 10 bases align to TRBD2. J was trimmed by 6 bases and V by 3 bases; bases with no gene match: 8. Per germline, CDR1 MDHEN and CDR2 SYDVKM. This CDR3 spans 16 amino acids. CDR3 DNA sequence: TGTGCCAGCAGTTTCGGAGCGGGGGGGCAGAGCAATGAGCAGTTCTTC. Translation gives CASSFGAGGQSNEQFF.

This clone was observed once. V and J are TRBV20-1 and TRBJ2-7; D may match TRBD1 or TRBD2 (5 bases each). Per the germline V gene, CDR1 is DFQATT and CDR2 is SNEGSKA (reference sequence). Between the trimmed V and J ends, which lost 7 bases and 12 bases, there was a span of 19 bases. The CDR3 length is 11 residues. The CDR3 loop reads CSVSDGLGRYF. In DNA form, the CDR3 reads TGCAGTGTCTCAGACGGCCTGGGACGGTACTTC.

This sequence joins TRBV5-1 and TRBJ1-4, with D tentatively TRBD1 (5 bases). The germline V gene has CDR1 SGHRS and CDR2 YFSETQ. Trimming took off 3 bases at V and 3 bases at J, with 9 bases between the two ends. CDR3 length: 14 amino acids. The CDR3 DNA reads as TGCGCCAGCAGCTACGGAGGGGCTAATGAAAAACTGTTTTTT. Its translation is CASSYGGANEKLFF. The entire variable domain, with the rest obtained from reference TRBV5-1 and TRBJ1-4, is as follows: KAGVTQTPRYLIKTRGQQVTLSCSPISGHRSVSWYQQTPGQGLQFLFEYFSETQRNKGNFPGRFSGRQFSNSRSEMNVSTLELGDSALYLCASSYGGANEKLFFGSGTQLSVL.

V is TRBV4-1 and J is TRBJ2-7; perhaps TRBD1 as D (5 bases). V shed 1 base and J shed 7 bases, with 8 bases lying between them. Per germline, CDR1 MGHRA and CDR2 YSYEKL. This CDR3 spans 12 amino acids. The CDR3 spells CASSQVGAEQYF. In DNA, the CDR3 is TGCGCCAGCAGCCAAGTAGGGGCAGAGCAGTACTTC.

The chain couples TRBV7-2 to TRBJ1-2; D possibly corresponds to TRBD1 (5 bases). The ends were cut back, 5 bases at V and 8 bases at J, with 12 bases in the middle. The germline CDR1 and CDR2 sequences are SGHTA and FQGNSA. CDR3 size: 12 residues. CDR3 sequence reads: CASSGTRLGYTF. The DNA of the CDR3 is TGTGCCAGCAGCGGGACCCGGTTAGGCTACACCTTC. The full variable domain, completed using reference TRBV7-2 and TRBJ1-2, is GAGVSQSPSNKVTEKGKDVELRCDPISGHTALYWYRQSLGQGLEFLIYFQGNSAPDKSGLPSDRFSAERTGGSVSTLTIQRTQQEDSAVYLCASSGTRLGYTFGSGTRLTVV.

This clone was counted a single time. The chain couples TRBV9 to TRBJ2-5; 13 bases match TRBD2. After removal of 2 bases from V and 4 bases from J, the junction contained 5 bases not matched to a gene. The germline CDR1 and CDR2 sequences are SGDLS and YYNGEE. CDR3 length: 16 residues. The CDR3 region is CASSVGLAGVGETQYF. For the CDR3, the DNA is TGTGCCAGCAGCGTCGGACTAGCGGGAGTCGGAGAGACCCAGTACTTC.

The J gene is TRBJ1-3, the V gene TRBV5-1; 7 bases fit TRBD1. Unmatched junction bases numbered 2, after V lost 3 bases and J lost 8 bases. The CDR3 spans 12 residues. The V gene's germline CDR1 is SGHRS and CDR2 YFSETQ. The CDR3 nucleotides read TGCGCCAGCAGCTACAGGGGAGACACCATATATTTT. Its protein product is CASSYRGDTIYF.

This chain connects TRBV28 to TRBJ1-1; D is undetermined. CDR1 is MDHEN and CDR2 is SYDVKM in the germline V gene. The V end was cut by 2 bases, the J end by 1 base, with 8 bases between. This CDR3 contains 14 residues. CDR3 DNA sequence: TGTGCCAGCAGTTTAAGGGCCCAGAACACTGAAGCTTTCTTT. This translates into CASSLRAQNTEAFF.

The chain employs TRBV10-3 and TRBJ2-7; 11 bases map to TRBD2. From germline, CDR1 is ENHRY and CDR2 SYGVKD. The CDR3 extends over 15 amino acids. With 5 bases clipped from V and 1 base from J, the junction kept 4 bases outside the gene matches. The CDR3 reads CAISWTSGLSYEQYF. The CDR3 coding sequence is TGTGCCATCAGTTGGACTAGCGGGTTATCCTACGAGCAGTACTTC.

The V call is TRBV20-1, the J call TRBJ2-7; TRBD1 matches 7 bases. The J segment lost 10 bases and the V segment lost 1 base, leaving 4 bases of the junction unmatched. CDR3 size: 11 residues. CDR1 DFQATT and CDR2 SNEGSKA come from the germline V gene (reference sequence). CDR3 nucleotides: TGCAGTGCTAGAGTAACAGGGGAACAGTACTTC. Protein product: CSARVTGEQYF.

The chain has TRBV6-5 and TRBJ2-7, with 7 bases lining up with TRBD1. The V gene end was trimmed by 7 bases and the J gene end by 5 bases; junction bases not matched to a gene: 8. Germline CDR1 MNHEY, CDR2 SVGAGI. The CDR3 loop spans 13 amino acids. The CDR3, as DNA: TGTGCCAGCAAGACACAGGGGTATCACGAGCAGTACTTC. It translates to CASKTQGYHEQYF.

This clone appeared once. The CDR3 spells CASSPSSGWDYEQYF. The CDR3 DNA reads TGTGCCAGCTCACCAAGTAGCGGGTGGGACTACGAGCAGTACTTC. The V gene is TRBV18, the J gene TRBJ2-7, with TRBD2 matching over 7 bases. The CDR3 is 15 residues long. Germline assignment: CDR1 KGHSH and CDR2 LQKENI. V lost 2 bases to trimming and J lost 3 bases; unmatched junction nucleotides: 7.

This clone was detected only a few times. Here the CDR3 reads CASSWGQGAGGYTF. CDR3 nucleotide sequence: TGCGCCAGCAGTTGGGGACAGGGGGCAGGTGGCTACACCTTC. The gene calls are TRBV5-1 and TRBJ1-2; 12 nucleotides line up with TRBD1. The CDR3 length is 14 residues. The V gene end was trimmed by 5 bases and the J gene end by 7 bases; junction bases not matched to a gene: 6. From germline, CDR1 is SGHRS and CDR2 YFSETQ.